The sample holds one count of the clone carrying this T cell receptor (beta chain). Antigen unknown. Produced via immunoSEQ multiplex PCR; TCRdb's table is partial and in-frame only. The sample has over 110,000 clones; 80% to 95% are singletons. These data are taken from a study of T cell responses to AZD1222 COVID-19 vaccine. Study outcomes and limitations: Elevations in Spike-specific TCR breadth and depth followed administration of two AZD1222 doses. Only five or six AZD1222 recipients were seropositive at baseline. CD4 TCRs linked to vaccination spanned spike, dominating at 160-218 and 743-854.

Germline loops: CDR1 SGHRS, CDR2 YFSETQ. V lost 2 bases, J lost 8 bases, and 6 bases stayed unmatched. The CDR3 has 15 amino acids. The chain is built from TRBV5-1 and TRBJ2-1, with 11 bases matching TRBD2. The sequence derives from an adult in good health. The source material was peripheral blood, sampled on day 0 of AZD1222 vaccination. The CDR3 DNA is TGCGCCAGCAGCTTTACTAGCGGGAGTGCCGATGAGCAGTTCTTC. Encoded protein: CASSFTSGSADEQFF. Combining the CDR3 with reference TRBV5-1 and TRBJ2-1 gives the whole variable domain KAGVTQTPRYLIKTRGQQVTLSCSPISGHRSVSWYQQTPGQGLQFLFEYFSETQRNKGNFPGRFSGRQFSNSRSEMNVSTLELGDSALYLCASSFTSGSADEQFFGPGTRLTVL.